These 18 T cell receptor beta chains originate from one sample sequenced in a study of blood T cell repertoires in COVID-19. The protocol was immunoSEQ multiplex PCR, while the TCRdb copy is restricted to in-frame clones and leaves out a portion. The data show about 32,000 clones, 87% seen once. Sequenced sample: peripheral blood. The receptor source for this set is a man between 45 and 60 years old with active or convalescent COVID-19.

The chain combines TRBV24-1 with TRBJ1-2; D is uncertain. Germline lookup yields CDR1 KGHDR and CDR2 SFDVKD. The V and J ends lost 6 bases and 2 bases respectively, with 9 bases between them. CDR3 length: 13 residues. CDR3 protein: CATSSELNYGYTF. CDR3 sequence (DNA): TGTGCCACCAGTTCCGAGCTAAACTATGGCTACACCTTC.

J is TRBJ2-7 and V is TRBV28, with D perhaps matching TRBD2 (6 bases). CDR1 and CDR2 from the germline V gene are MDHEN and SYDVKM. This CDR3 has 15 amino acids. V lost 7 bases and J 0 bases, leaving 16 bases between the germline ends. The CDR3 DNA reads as TGTGCCAGCATCCGGGTGGGGGGTGCCTCCTACGAGCAGTACTTC. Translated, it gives CASIRVGGASYEQYF.

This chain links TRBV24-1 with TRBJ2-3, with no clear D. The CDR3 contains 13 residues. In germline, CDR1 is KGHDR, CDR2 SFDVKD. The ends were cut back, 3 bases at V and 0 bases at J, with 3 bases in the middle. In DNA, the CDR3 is TGTGCCACCAGTGATCCTAGCACAGATACGCAGTATTTT. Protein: CATSDPSTDTQYF.

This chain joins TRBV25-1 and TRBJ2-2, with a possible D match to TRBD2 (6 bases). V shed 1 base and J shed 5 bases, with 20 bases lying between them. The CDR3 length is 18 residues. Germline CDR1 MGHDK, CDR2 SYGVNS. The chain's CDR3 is CASSESIGNQEGTGELFF. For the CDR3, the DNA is TGTGCCAGCAGTGAATCAATAGGAAATCAGGAGGGGACCGGGGAGCTGTTTTTT.

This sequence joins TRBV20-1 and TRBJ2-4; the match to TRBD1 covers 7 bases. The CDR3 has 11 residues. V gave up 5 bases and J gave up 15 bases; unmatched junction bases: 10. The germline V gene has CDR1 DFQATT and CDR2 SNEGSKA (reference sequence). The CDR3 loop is CSAASQGMWYF. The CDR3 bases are TGCAGTGCTGCTTCACAGGGGATGTGGTACTTC.

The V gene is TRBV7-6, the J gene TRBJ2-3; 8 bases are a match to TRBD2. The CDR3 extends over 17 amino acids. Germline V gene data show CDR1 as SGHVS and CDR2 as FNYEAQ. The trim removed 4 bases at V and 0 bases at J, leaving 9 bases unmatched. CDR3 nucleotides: TGTGCCAGCAGCTCGCCACAACTAGCGGTTAGCACAGATACGCAGTATTTT. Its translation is CASSSPQLAVSTDTQYF.

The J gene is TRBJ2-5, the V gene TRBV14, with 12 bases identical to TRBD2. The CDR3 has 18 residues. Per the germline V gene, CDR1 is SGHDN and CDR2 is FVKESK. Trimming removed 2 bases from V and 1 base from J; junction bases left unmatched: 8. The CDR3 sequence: CASSQPTPGLAGQETQYF. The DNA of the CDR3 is TGTGCCAGCAGCCAACCCACACCGGGACTAGCGGGCCAAGAGACCCAGTACTTC.

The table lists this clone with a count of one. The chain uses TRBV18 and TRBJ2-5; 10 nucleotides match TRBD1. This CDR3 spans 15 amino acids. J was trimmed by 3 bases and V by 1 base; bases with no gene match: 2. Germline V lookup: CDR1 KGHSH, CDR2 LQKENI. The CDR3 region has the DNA TGTGCCAGCTCACCACGGACAGGGGGGAAAGAGACCCAGTACTTC. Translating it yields CASSPRTGGKETQYF.

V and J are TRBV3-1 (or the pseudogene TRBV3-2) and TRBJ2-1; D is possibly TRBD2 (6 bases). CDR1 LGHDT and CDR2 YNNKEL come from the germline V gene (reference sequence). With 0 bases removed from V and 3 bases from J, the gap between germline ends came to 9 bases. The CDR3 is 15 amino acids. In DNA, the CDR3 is TGTGCCAGCAGCCAAGAACTGGACTACTACAATGAGCAGTTCTTC. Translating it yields CASSQELDYYNEQFF.

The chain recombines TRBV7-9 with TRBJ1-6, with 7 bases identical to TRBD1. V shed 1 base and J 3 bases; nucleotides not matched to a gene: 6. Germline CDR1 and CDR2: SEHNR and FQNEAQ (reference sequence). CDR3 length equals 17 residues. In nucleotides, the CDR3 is TGTGCCAGCAGCTTAGGAGATGGGACAGTCTATAATTCACCCCTCCACTTT. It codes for CASSLGDGTVYNSPLHF.

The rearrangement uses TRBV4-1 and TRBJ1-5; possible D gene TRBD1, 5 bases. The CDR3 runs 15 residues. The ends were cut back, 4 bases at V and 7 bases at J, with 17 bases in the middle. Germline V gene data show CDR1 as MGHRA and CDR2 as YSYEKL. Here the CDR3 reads CASSRVGGVKQPQHF. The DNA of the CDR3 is TGCGCCAGCAGCCGGGTCGGGGGGGTCAAACAGCCCCAGCATTTT.

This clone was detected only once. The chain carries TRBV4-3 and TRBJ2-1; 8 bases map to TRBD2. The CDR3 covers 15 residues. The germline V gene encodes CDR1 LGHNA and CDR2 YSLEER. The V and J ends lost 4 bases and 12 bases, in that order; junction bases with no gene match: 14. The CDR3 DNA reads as TGCGCCAGCAGCCCTACCTGGACTAGCCCCAAAGTGCAGTTCTTC. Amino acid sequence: CASSPTWTSPKVQFF.

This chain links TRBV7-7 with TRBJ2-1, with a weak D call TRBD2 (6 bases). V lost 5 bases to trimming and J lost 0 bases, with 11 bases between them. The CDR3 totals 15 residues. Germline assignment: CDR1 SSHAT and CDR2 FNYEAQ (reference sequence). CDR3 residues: CASSPGLNSYNEQFF. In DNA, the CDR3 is TGTGCCAGCAGCCCGGGACTGAACTCCTACAATGAGCAGTTCTTC.

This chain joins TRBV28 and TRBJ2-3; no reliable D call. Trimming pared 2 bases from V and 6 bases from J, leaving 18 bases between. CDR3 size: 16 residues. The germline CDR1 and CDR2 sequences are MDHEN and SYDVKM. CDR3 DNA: TGTGCCAGCAGTTTACCCGCCACCCCGCCCCAGGATACGCAGTATTTT. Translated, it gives CASSLPATPPQDTQYF.

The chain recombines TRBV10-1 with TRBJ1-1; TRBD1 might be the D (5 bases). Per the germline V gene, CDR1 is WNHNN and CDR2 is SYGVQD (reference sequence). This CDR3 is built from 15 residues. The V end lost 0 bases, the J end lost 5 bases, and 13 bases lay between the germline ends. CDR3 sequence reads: CASSESGTGRTEAFF. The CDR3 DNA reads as TGCGCCAGCAGTGAGTCGGGAACAGGTCGTACTGAAGCTTTCTTT.

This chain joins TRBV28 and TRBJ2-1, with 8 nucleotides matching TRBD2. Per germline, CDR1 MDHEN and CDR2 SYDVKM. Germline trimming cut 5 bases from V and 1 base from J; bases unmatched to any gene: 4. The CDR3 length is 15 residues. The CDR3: CASSLAGRSYNEQFF. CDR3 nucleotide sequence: TGTGCCAGCAGTCTAGCGGGTCGGTCCTACAATGAGCAGTTCTTC.

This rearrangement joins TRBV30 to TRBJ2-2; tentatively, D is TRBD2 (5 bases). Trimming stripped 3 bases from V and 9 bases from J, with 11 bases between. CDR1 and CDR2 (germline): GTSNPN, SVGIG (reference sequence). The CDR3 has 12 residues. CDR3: CAWSDRGRELFF. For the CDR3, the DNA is TGTGCCTGGAGCGACCGGGGAAGGGAGCTGTTTTTT.

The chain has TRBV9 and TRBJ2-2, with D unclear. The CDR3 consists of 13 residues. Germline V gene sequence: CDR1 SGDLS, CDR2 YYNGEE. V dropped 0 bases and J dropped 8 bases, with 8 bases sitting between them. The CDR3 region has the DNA TGTGCCAGCAGCGTAGCCGAGAAAGGGGAGCTGTTTTTT. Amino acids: CASSVAEKGELFF.